This record concerns one T cell receptor (beta chain) sequence. No antigen is known for it. A sample-barcoded 5' primer and a J-beta primer mix were used in a second PCR of roughly 6 to 11 cycles. Each sample yielded at least 2.5 million CDR3-containing paired-end reads. From the 5' RACE reads, TCRdb called clonotypes with MiXCR, one entry per CDR3 protein. The sample comprises over 1,500,000 distinct CDR3 sequences, approximately 50% of which are singletons, and approximately 2.1% rests with the top ten. This sample was included in a study of blood T cells in healthy people across ages. Study-wide results and limits: The donors' CMV status was not determined, possibly confounding changes in expanded clonotypes. There were more naive CD4+ cells and higher diversity in long-lived donors than in aged donors. A strong correlation was seen between TCR beta diversity and naive T cell percentage.

The CDR3 extends over 16 amino acids. Germline-derived CDR1 and CDR2 are KGHDR and SFDVKD. With V trimmed by 4 bases and J by 7 bases, 15 bases remained unmatched. The chain employs TRBV24-1 and TRBJ2-7; 7 bases align to TRBD1. The receptor was derived from a woman aged 40 to 49 in good health. The sample was blood. The CDR3 loop reads CATSDPRGISYNEQYF. The CDR3 DNA reads TGTGCCACCAGTGACCCCAGGGGGATCTCCTACAATGAGCAGTACTTC.